The 17 T cell receptor beta chains presented below share a single source sample, sequenced in a study of T cell changes during pregnancy in multiple sclerosis (dated by TCRdb to the late 2010s). The library was generated by the immunoSEQ multiplex PCR assay. Drawn from immuneACCESS, this table holds only the in-frame rearrangements with V and J called that TCRdb kept. Clones are partly lost; checked studies trace under half to an unresolved V gene and leave the rest unexplained. Counted in this sample were tens of thousands of clones; about nine tenths of them appeared once. The ten biggest clones cover around 0.25% of the sample. This material consisted of CD4+ T cells from peripheral blood mononuclear cells, taken in the second trimester of pregnancy. All receptors derive from a female donor with multiple sclerosis, enrolled in a pregnancy study.

The J gene is TRBJ2-7, the V gene TRBV11-1, with 9 bases identical to TRBD1. With V trimmed by 5 bases and J by 7 bases, 6 bases remained unmatched. CDR1 SGHAT and CDR2 FQDESV come from the germline V gene (reference sequence). This CDR3 region has 13 residues. The CDR3 DNA reads TGTGCCAGCAGCCCTTTGGGGACAGGGGAGCAGTACTTC. This translates into CASSPLGTGEQYF.

The chain carries TRBV2 and TRBJ2-5; perhaps TRBD1 as D (5 bases). V shed 5 bases and J shed 0 bases, with 10 bases lying between them. This CDR3 is 14 amino acids long. In germline, CDR1 is SNHLY, CDR2 FYNNEI. The CDR3, as DNA: TGTGCCAGCAGTAACCGACAGCACCAAGAGACCCAGTACTTC. The encoded protein is CASSNRQHQETQYF.

V and J are TRBV5-1 and TRBJ2-4; D is ambiguous. Trimming pared 0 bases from V and 8 bases from J, leaving 12 bases between. From germline, CDR1 is SGHRS and CDR2 YFSETQ. The CDR3 loop spans 14 amino acids. The CDR3 loop is CASSLGTNRDIQYF. In DNA form, the CDR3 reads TGCGCCAGCAGCTTGGGTACTAACCGGGACATTCAGTACTTC.

The gene calls are TRBV7-9 and TRBJ1-1; perhaps TRBD1 as D (6 bases). Between the trimmed V and J ends, which lost 5 bases and 0 bases, there was a span of 7 bases. Germline V gene sequence: CDR1 SEHNR, CDR2 FQNEAQ (reference sequence). The CDR3 is made up of 13 amino acids. CDR3 sequence: CASSDRLNTEAFF. Written as DNA, the CDR3 is TGTGCCAGCAGCGACAGGCTGAACACTGAAGCTTTCTTT.

The chain is built from TRBV27 and TRBJ1-2; D may be TRBD1 (5 bases). The germline CDR1 and CDR2 sequences are MNHEY and SMNVEV (reference sequence). The length of the CDR3 is 14 residues. With 6 bases removed from V and 5 bases from J, the gap between germline ends came to 16 bases. The DNA of the CDR3 is TGTGCCAGCAGCTCTCGAGCGGGGGTTTATGGCTACACCTTC. This sequence encodes CASSSRAGVYGYTF.

The V call is TRBV6-1, the J call TRBJ1-6; D not certain. Germline CDR1 and CDR2: MNHNS and SASEGT. The CDR3 length is 15 residues. Trimming took off 3 bases at V and 0 bases at J, with 6 bases between the two ends. Here the CDR3 DNA reads TGTGCCAGCAGTGAGATGAGCTCCTATAATTCACCCCTCCACTTT. This encodes CASSEMSSYNSPLHF.

The rearrangement links TRBV6-5 to TRBJ1-3; TRBD1 matches at 8 bases. V gave up 5 bases and J gave up 0 bases; unmatched junction bases: 3. The germline V gene encodes CDR1 MNHEY and CDR2 SVGAGI. The CDR3 has 15 residues. The CDR3 DNA sequence: TGTGCCAGCAGTCAGGGGGCAATCTCTGGAAACACCATATATTTT. Its protein product is CASSQGAISGNTIYF.

The chain has TRBV7-8 and TRBJ2-2; 7 bases are a match to TRBD2. The CDR3 runs 18 residues. Germline V CDR1 and CDR2: SGHVS, FQNEAQ. Unmatched junction bases numbered 10, after V lost 1 base and J lost 2 bases. CDR3 nucleotides: TGTGCCAGCAGCTTAGAGGGAGGGCTCAGGAGCAACACCGGGGAGCTGTTTTTT. It translates to CASSLEGGLRSNTGELFF.

The chain links TRBV10-3 to TRBJ1-2; a possible D gene is TRBD1 (6 bases). V gave up 4 bases and J gave up 3 bases, with 18 bases separating them. The CDR3 totals 16 residues. Per germline, CDR1 ENHRY and CDR2 SYGVKD. The CDR3: CAISGPRSSGDYGYTF. The CDR3 DNA sequence: TGTGCCATCAGTGGTCCCCGCTCTTCAGGGGACTATGGCTACACCTTC.

The chain has TRBV18 and TRBJ1-4; no definite D call. From germline, CDR1 is KGHSH and CDR2 LQKENI. With 5 bases removed from V and 8 bases from J, the gap between germline ends came to 6 bases. The CDR3 spans 11 residues. This CDR3 is CASSYQEKLFF. CDR3 coding DNA: TGTGCCAGCTCATACCAGGAAAAACTGTTTTTT.

Here the CDR3 reads CASSLGLAGVTYQETQYF. The CDR3 coding sequence is TGTGCCAGCAGCCTCGGACTAGCGGGGGTCACGTACCAAGAGACCCAGTACTTC. The chain couples TRBV7-9 to TRBJ2-5; 13 bases map to TRBD2. This CDR3 spans 18 amino acids. The ends lost 5 bases at V and 0 bases at J; junction bases unmatched: 9. The V gene's germline CDR1 is SEHNR and CDR2 FQNEAQ (reference sequence). The entire variable domain, with the rest obtained from reference TRBV7-9 and TRBJ2-5, is as follows: DTGVSQNPRHKITKRGQNVTFRCDPISEHNRLYWYRQTLGQGPEFLTYFQNEAQLEKSRLLSDRFSAERPKGSFSTLEIQRTEQGDSAMYLCASSLGLAGVTYQETQYFGPGTRLLVL.

This chain connects TRBV27 to TRBJ2-7; 8 bases fit TRBD1. Germline V gene sequence: CDR1 MNHEY, CDR2 SMNVEV (reference sequence). J lost 3 bases, V lost 0 bases, and 7 bases had no gene match. This CDR3 spans 16 amino acids. CDR3 region: CASSLSPGGHYYEQYF. CDR3 in DNA: TGTGCCAGCAGTTTATCCCCAGGGGGCCATTACTACGAGCAGTACTTC.

The chain is built from TRBV9 and TRBJ2-3, with 10 positions matching TRBD2. V lost 0 bases and J lost 2; bases outside the gene matches: 3. CDR1 and CDR2 from the germline V gene are SGDLS and YYNGEE. The CDR3 consists of 16 residues. The CDR3 DNA reads TGTGCCAGCAGCGTAGCAGCGGGGGGGAACACAGATACGCAGTATTTT. Protein: CASSVAAGGNTDTQYF.

The CDR3, as DNA: TGCGCCAGCGGCGGGACAGATCCTTATAGCAATCAGCCCCAGCATTTT. This gives the protein CASGGTDPYSNQPQHF. This sequence joins TRBV4-1 and TRBJ1-5; 7 bases are shared with TRBD1. The CDR3 has 16 amino acids. CDR1 and CDR2 (germline): MGHRA, YSYEKL. Unmatched junction bases numbered 10, after V lost 8 bases and J lost 0 bases.

About this clone itself: One end of the junction is discordant with germline, which a read error may explain. The gene calls are TRBV6-1 and TRBJ2-3; 9 positions match TRBD2. CDR3 length: 16 amino acids. Germline loops: CDR1 MNHNS, CDR2 SASEGT. CDR3 sequence: CASSQAGLANTDTQYF. The CDR3 nucleotides read TGTGCCAGCAGTCAAGCCGGACTAGCGAACACAGATACGCAGTATTTT.

The CDR3 reads CSGSQGGVGTDTQYF. In nucleotides, the CDR3 is TGCAGCGGTTCACAGGGGGGGGTGGGCACAGATACGCAGTATTTT. This sequence joins TRBV29-1 and TRBJ2-3; tentative D call: TRBD1 (8 bases). The length of the CDR3 is 15 residues. Germline V gene sequence: CDR1 SQVTM, CDR2 ANQGSEA. V was pared by 7 bases and J by 1 base, with 18 bases between.

The chain joins TRBV5-6 to TRBJ1-1; TRBD1 matches at 7 bases. The CDR3 runs 13 residues. Per germline, CDR1 SGHDT and CDR2 YYEEEE. The V gene end was trimmed by 4 bases and the J gene end by 10 bases; junction bases not matched to a gene: 10. CDR3 amino acids: CASSIGQEIRAFF. The DNA for the CDR3 is TGTGCCAGCAGCATCGGACAGGAGATACGAGCTTTCTTT. Drawing the rest from reference TRBV5-6 and TRBJ1-1, the complete variable domain is DAGVTQSPTHLIKTRGQQVTLRCSPKSGHDTVSWYQQALGQGPQFIFQYYEEEERQRGNFPDRFSGHQFPNYSSELNVNALLLGDSALYLCASSIGQEIRAFFGQGTRLTVV.